This T cell receptor beta chain comes out of a study of identical twins. Study-level results: Less excess twin sharing appeared in beta out-of-frame sequences. The models systematically underestimated how much out-of-frame TCR alpha was shared in monozygotic twins.

The CDR3 has 15 residues. Germline V CDR1 and CDR2: SGDLS, YYNGEE. V was pared by 1 base and J by 3 bases, with 13 bases between. Addition of a universal primer site occurred through template switching, and cDNA carried unique molecular identifiers. TCRdb recomputed calls from the 5' RACE reads with MiXCR, one row per CDR3 protein. The sample has about 530,000 distinct CDR3 sequences, approximately 20% seen once; the top ten hold approximately 0.5%. Remarks on this clonotype: Antigen specificity is unknown.

This same sample was also taken into another study, of yellow fever vaccine responses in identical twins. In that study: Twins showed a vaccine T cell response that reportedly seemed partly convergent, partly personalized.

The receptor's source is a woman in her late teens or twenties in good health. The sample was CD4+ T cells sorted from blood. This chain links TRBV9 with TRBJ2-5, with a weak D call TRBD1 (5 bases). The chain's CDR3 is CASSVQMGPEETQYF. In DNA form, the CDR3 reads TGTGCCAGCAGCGTACAAATGGGGCCGGAAGAGACCCAGTACTTC.